The present TCR beta chain was sequenced within a study of CD8+CD57+ T cells in acquired aplastic anemia. The overall study: Sorted CD4+ and CD8+ cell DNA averaged about 3.5 ug. Overall study results and limits: In common between the patients and the controls were some 28 CD8+ CDR3 sequences. Patients and controls were not found to differ significantly in CD8+ Simpson's diversity.

The CDR3 sequence is 13 residues long. Germline V CDR1 and CDR2: SSHAT, FNYEAQ (reference sequence). This clonotype was recorded many times. What it binds is unknown. The germline gene is not matched at one end of the junction; a read error may be the cause. All sequencing subjects had displayed CD8+CD57+ cell expansion on flow cytometry. Severe acquired aplastic anemia was the diagnosis recorded for all patients. Genomic DNA provided the template from which TCR beta VDJ and CDR3 profiles were obtained. TCRdb re-called the reads with MiXCR, one entry per CDR3 protein. The sample contains around 430,000 distinct CDR3 sequences, about a third of which appear only once.

The chain recombines TRBV7-7 with TRBJ1-1; D not certain. Sequenced input: sorted CD4+, CD8+, or CD8+CD57+ T cells (not recorded which) from PBMCs. The sequence came from a human donor with aplastic anemia. The CDR3 DNA reads as TGTGCTAGCAGCTTAGCCGCGGACACTGAAGCTTTCTTT. Protein: CASSLAADTEAFF.